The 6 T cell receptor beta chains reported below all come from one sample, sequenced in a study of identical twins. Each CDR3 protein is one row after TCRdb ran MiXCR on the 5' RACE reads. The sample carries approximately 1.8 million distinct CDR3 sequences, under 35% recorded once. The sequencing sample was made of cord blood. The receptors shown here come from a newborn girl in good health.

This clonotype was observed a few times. CDR3 region: CASITKRLGTGELFF. The CDR3 DNA follows: TGTGCCAGCATCACAAAAAGGCTCGGCACCGGGGAGCTGTTTTTT. The chain has TRBV7-2 and TRBJ2-2; unclear D gene. Looked up from germline, CDR1 is SGHTA and CDR2 is FQGNSA. Trimming took 7 bases from V and 4 from J, leaving 16 bases between them. This CDR3 is built from 15 residues.

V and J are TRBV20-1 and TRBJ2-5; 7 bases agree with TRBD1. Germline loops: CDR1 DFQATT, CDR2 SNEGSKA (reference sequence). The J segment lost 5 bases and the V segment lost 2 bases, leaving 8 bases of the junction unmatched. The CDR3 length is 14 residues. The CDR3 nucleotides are TGCAGTGCTAGAAAGAGGGGGCTCGGGGAGACCCAGTACTTC. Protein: CSARKRGLGETQYF.

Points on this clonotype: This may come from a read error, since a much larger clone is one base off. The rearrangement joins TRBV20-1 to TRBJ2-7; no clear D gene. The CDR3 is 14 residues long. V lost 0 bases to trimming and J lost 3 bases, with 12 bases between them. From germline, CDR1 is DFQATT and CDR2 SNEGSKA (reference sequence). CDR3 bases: TGCAGTGCTAGAGATCAATTTAGAGTCTACGAGCAGTACTTC. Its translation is CSARDQFRVYEQYF.

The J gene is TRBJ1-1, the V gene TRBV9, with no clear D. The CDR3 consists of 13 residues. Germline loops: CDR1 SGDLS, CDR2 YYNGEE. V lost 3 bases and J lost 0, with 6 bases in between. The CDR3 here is CASSALVNTEAFF. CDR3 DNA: TGTGCCAGCAGCGCCTTGGTGAACACTGAAGCTTTCTTT.

The CDR3 is CASKLLAGANTGELFF. The CDR3 DNA is TGTGCCAGCAAGCTCCTAGCGGGGGCGAACACCGGGGAGCTGTTTTTT. The chain couples TRBV27 to TRBJ2-2; 10 bases match TRBD2. V lost 7 bases, J lost 0 bases, and 5 bases stayed unmatched. This CDR3 contains 16 residues. The germline gives CDR1 MNHEY, CDR2 SMNVEV (reference sequence).

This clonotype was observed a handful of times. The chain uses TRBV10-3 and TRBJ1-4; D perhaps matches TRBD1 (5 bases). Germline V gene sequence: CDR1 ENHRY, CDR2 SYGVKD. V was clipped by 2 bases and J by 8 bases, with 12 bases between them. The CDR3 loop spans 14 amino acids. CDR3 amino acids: CAISERDGTEKLFF. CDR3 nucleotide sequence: TGTGCCATCAGTGAGAGGGACGGAACAGAAAAACTGTTTTTT.